Listed here are 18 T cell receptor beta chains from one sample, sequenced in a study of metastatic and nonmetastatic thyroid tumors. MiXCR re-clonotyped the PCR reads for TCRdb. The sample includes 20,000 to 30,000 clones, roughly 24% seen only once; the top ten take 5.5% to 7%. All patients were untreated before thyroid surgery. Sequenced: blood. The receptors were gathered from a female donor with papillary thyroid cancer or a benign thyroid nodule (not recorded which). Some clones in this sample may be carry-over from other donors' samples.

In its sample, this clone is medium-sized (0.01 to 0.1%). J is TRBJ1-1 and V is TRBV5-1; 7 positions agree with TRBD1. Looked up from germline, CDR1 is SGHRS and CDR2 is YFSETQ. The V segment lost 5 bases and the J segment 0 bases; nucleotides outside the gene matches: 10. This CDR3 is 16 amino acids long. The CDR3 nucleotides read TGCGCCAGCAGTTTCCGGGACAGAGGTTTGAACACTGAAGCTTTCTTT. It encodes CASSFRDRGLNTEAFF. Full variable domain (rest looked up from reference TRBV5-1 and TRBJ1-1): KAGVTQTPRYLIKTRGQQVTLSCSPISGHRSVSWYQQTPGQGLQFLFEYFSETQRNKGNFPGRFSGRQFSNSRSEMNVSTLELGDSALYLCASSFRDRGLNTEAFFGQGTRLTVV.

This clone showed up many times. The chain combines TRBV5-5 with TRBJ1-6, with D unresolved. Trimming removed 0 bases from V and 0 bases from J, with 10 bases in between. The CDR3 length is 17 residues. Germline V gives CDR1 SGHKS, CDR2 YYEKEE (reference sequence). For the CDR3, the DNA is TGTGCCAGCAGCTTGGAGGGAAGGAGCTCCTATAATTCACCCCTCCACTTT. As protein: CASSLEGRSSYNSPLHF. Variable domain in full (rest from reference TRBV5-5 and TRBJ1-6): DAGVTQSPTHLIKTRGQQVTLRCSPISGHKSVSWYQQVLGQGPQFIFQYYEKEERGRGNFPDRFSARQFPNYSSELNVNALLLGDSALYLCASSLEGRSSYNSPLHFGNGTRLTVT.

CDR3 coding DNA: TGCAGTGCTAGTGGACATGCCATCATGAACACTGAAGCTTTCTTT. Translating gives CSASGHAIMNTEAFF. The chain is built from TRBV20-1 and TRBJ1-1; a weak D match, TRBD1 (5 bases). Germline V CDR1 and CDR2: DFQATT, SNEGSKA (reference sequence). Trimming removed 3 bases at V and 0 bases at J, with 14 bases between. This CDR3 has 15 amino acids.

The CDR3 sequence: CASSRGSTDTQYF. The CDR3 region has the DNA TGTGCCAGCTCCCGGGGGTCGACAGATACGCAGTATTTT. This chain connects TRBV18 to TRBJ2-3, with a possible D match to TRBD2 (6 bases). V lost 6 bases to trimming and J lost 3 bases, with 10 bases between them. CDR1 is KGHSH, CDR2 LQKENI, per germline. The CDR3 is 13 amino acids.

This clone has at least ten counts. The rearrangement links TRBV6-4 to TRBJ1-4, with 10 bases identical to TRBD1. V shed 6 bases, J shed 4 bases, and the junction held 2 bases outside the gene matches. The CDR3 totals 14 residues. CDR1 is MRHNA and CDR2 is SNTAGT in the germline V gene. In DNA form, the CDR3 reads TGTGCCAGCAGCCGGACAGGGGGTAATGAAAAACTGTTTTTT. It translates to CASSRTGGNEKLFF.

This clone has at least ten counts. A clone one base away is much larger, so this may be a read error. At the DNA level, this CDR3 is encoded by other sequences in the same sample as well. The chain links TRBV27 to TRBJ1-2; no reliable D call. V was trimmed by 0 bases and J by 7 bases, leaving 15 bases between them. The CDR3 is 15 amino acids. Per germline, CDR1 MNHEY and CDR2 SMNVEV (reference sequence). The CDR3 DNA is TGTGCCAGCAGTTTATCGCCCGGGAATCCTTTTGGCTACACCTTC. Amino acid sequence: CASSLSPGNPFGYTF.

Ten or more counts support this clone. The chain uses TRBV5-1 and TRBJ1-1; a possible D gene is TRBD1 (6 bases). The CDR3 is 15 residues long. CDR1 SGHRS and CDR2 YFSETQ come from the germline V gene. Trimming took off 0 bases at V and 1 base at J, with 10 bases between the two ends. The CDR3 loop reads CASSLATGGNTEAFF. DNA for the CDR3: TGCGCCAGCAGCTTGGCGACAGGAGGGAACACTGAAGCTTTCTTT.

This chain links TRBV28 with TRBJ2-7, with 8 bases aligning to TRBD2. The CDR3 extends over 17 amino acids. The germline CDR1 and CDR2 sequences are MDHEN and SYDVKM. After removal of 4 bases from V and 7 bases from J, the junction contained 18 bases not matched to a gene. The CDR3 coding sequence is TGTGCCAGCAGTTCCCTACCTCGGGGGGGATCCCTCTATGAGCAGTACTTC. Translation: CASSSLPRGGSLYEQYF.

This clone came up many times. The rearrangement uses TRBV27 and TRBJ2-1; 9 bases agree with TRBD2. CDR3 length equals 15 residues. The germline gives CDR1 MNHEY, CDR2 SMNVEV (reference sequence). Trimming took 3 bases from V and 6 from J; bases not matched to a gene: 6. The CDR3 is CASSFPGLAINEQFF. As DNA, the CDR3 is TGTGCCAGCAGTTTTCCGGGACTAGCCATCAATGAGCAGTTCTTC.

In the case of this clone: The junction departs from germline at one end; a sequencing error may be responsible. V and J are TRBV5-1 and TRBJ2-3; D gene unclear. This CDR3 is built from 15 residues. Per the germline V gene, CDR1 is SGHRS and CDR2 is YFSETQ. CDR3 sequence (DNA): TGCGCCAGCAGCTTTAGGGAAGTCGCCACATATACGCAGTATTTT. Amino acid sequence: CASSFREVATYTQYF.

This clone was recorded a few times. The chain recombines TRBV20-1 with TRBJ1-1; a weak D match, TRBD1 (5 bases). The V end was cut by 0 bases, the J end by 4 bases, with 24 bases between. The germline gives CDR1 DFQATT, CDR2 SNEGSKA (reference sequence). CDR3 size: 18 residues. The CDR3 DNA reads as TGCAGTGCTAGAGATGGATTAAGGAGAGGGGTACGTCGCACTGAAGCTTTCTTT. It specifies CSARDGLRRGVRRTEAFF.

In this sample, this clone turned up once. V usage is TRBV20-1 and J usage is TRBJ2-7; D is ambiguous. The germline V gene has CDR1 DFQATT and CDR2 SNEGSKA (reference sequence). The CDR3 is made up of 10 amino acids. The CDR3 DNA follows: TGCAGCGGTGGCTCCTACGAGCAGTACTTC. The encoded protein is CSGGSYEQYF.

In this sample, this clone turned up a few times. The germline gene is not matched at one end of the junction; a read error may be the cause. The chain recombines TRBV19 with TRBJ1-1, with D maybe TRBD1 (5 bases). The V gene's germline CDR1 is LNHDA and CDR2 SQIVND (reference sequence). CDR3 size: 14 residues. CDR3 DNA: TGTGCCGGTAGTCCCTCAGGGTCGATCACTGAATCTTTCTTT. This codes for CAGSPSGSITESFF.

The table lists this clone with a few counts. This chain joins TRBV7-9 and TRBJ1-2; D gene uncertain. The CDR3 is made up of 12 amino acids. The ends were cut back, 0 bases at V and 13 bases at J, with 12 bases in the middle. Germline lookup yields CDR1 SEHNR and CDR2 FQNEAQ (reference sequence). CDR3 region: CASSLAETAPTF. CDR3 in DNA: TGTGCCAGCAGCTTAGCGGAGACGGCGCCCACCTTC.

This clone was picked up a small number of times. V usage is TRBV27 and J usage is TRBJ1-2; a weak D match, TRBD1 (6 bases). CDR1 and CDR2 (germline): MNHEY, SMNVEV (reference sequence). The CDR3 contains 15 residues. V dropped 6 bases and J dropped 0 bases, with 14 bases sitting between them. CDR3 coding DNA: TGTGCCAGCAGACCGACAGGTTGGCCTAACTATGGCTACACCTTC. It is translated as CASRPTGWPNYGYTF.

In its sample, this clone was seen many times. This may arise from a read error, as a much more abundant clone is one base away. Other DNA sequences in the sample encode the same CDR3. The V and J genes are TRBV10-3 and TRBJ2-1; TRBD1 matches at 7 bases. CDR3 size: 14 residues. V was pared by 5 bases and J by 7 bases, with 8 bases of the junction left unmatched. Germline values: CDR1 ENHRY, CDR2 SYGVKD. The CDR3 bases are TGTGCCATCAGTCCCAGGGGGTCGGATAATGAGCAGTTCTTC. It translates to CAISPRGSDNEQFF.

This clone was detected many times. This chain links TRBV20-1 with TRBJ1-1, with D possibly matching TRBD1 (6 bases). Trimming took 0 bases from V and 0 from J, leaving 17 bases between them. CDR3 size: 17 residues. CDR1 DFQATT and CDR2 SNEGSKA come from the germline V gene (reference sequence). DNA for the CDR3: TGCAGTGCTAGAGACGCAGGGGTTCGCGGGATGAACACTGAAGCTTTCTTT. The encoded protein is CSARDAGVRGMNTEAFF.

V usage is TRBV19 and J usage is TRBJ2-5; the D gene is possibly TRBD2 (5 bases). Germline V gene lookup returns CDR1 LNHDA and CDR2 SQIVND (reference sequence). The CDR3 is 14 residues long. Trimming pared 6 bases from V and 2 bases from J, leaving 13 bases between. CDR3 region: CASRDGPGQETQYF. CDR3 sequence (DNA): TGTGCCAGTAGGGACGGGCCGGGACAAGAGACCCAGTACTTC.